The rows below give T cell receptor beta chains drawn from one sample of a study of T-cell reconstitution after alpha-beta-depleted transplantation in children. MiXCR was run by TCRdb on the PCR reads, yielding one entry per CDR3 protein. This sample yields 90,000 to 150,000 distinct CDR3 sequences, of which approximately 22% are seen a single time; roughly 10% belongs to the top ten. This material consisted of PBMCs, mostly from graft donor cells, taken 180 days after TCRalphabeta/CD19-depleted stem cell transplant. These receptors came from a male patient between 2 and 10 years old who had a stem cell transplant for chronic granulomatous disease, so the T cells may come from the graft donor. CDR3s leave out the opening cysteine and the closing phenylalanine or tryptophan. The D gene is left open where the match is weak. Size values are once, few and many counts, or a class for expanded clones, and some rows have none.

D | size | V | CDR3
. | many | TRBV10-3 | AIKGDFSYNEQF
. | many | TRBV7-2 | ASSRRQVSTDTQY
. | many | TRBV11-3 | ASSLDRGAEGGTQY
. | . | TRBV11-2 | ASSLGRGGELF
TRBD2 | . | TRBV29-1 | SVVRLAGTYEQY
TRBD2 | many | TRBV10-3 | AISDSGGSYNEQF
. | . | TRBV12-3/TRBV12-4 | ASSLGIGQGLYNEQF
. | few | TRBV20-1 | SAKTTTLAKNIQY
. | many | TRBV12-3/TRBV12-4 | ASSLSGPAIDEQF
TRBD2 | . | TRBV12-3/TRBV12-4 | ASRARLAGGQETQY
. | many | TRBV2 | ASSEGGVAKNIQY
. | many | TRBV24-1 | ATIGHPYEQY
TRBD2 | few | TRBV12-3/TRBV12-4 | ASRPSGGARNEQF
. | . | TRBV12-3/TRBV12-4 | ASSLSENQPQH
TRBD2 | . | TRBV27 | ASSLSSGMFYEQY
. | many | TRBV7-6 | ASSLVGDGGAYEQY
TRBD1 | . | TRBV20-1 | SAPSPGGVYEQY
. | few | TRBV5-1 | ASSLVSGTQETQY
. | many | TRBV5-1 | ASSLGEVRTGRLEEQY
. | . | TRBV24-1 | ATSDLDKGADTQY
TRBD2 | few | TRBV7-6 | ASSLLAGEQF
. | once | TRBV20-1 | SAPGLLHEQY
TRBD2 | many | TRBV12-3/TRBV12-4 | ASSFSSGRGNEQF
. | few | TRBV10-3 | AISEGLPYEQY
. | . | TRBV29-1 | SVEQKQETQY
. | many | TRBV7-9 | ASSPVLPIYNEQF